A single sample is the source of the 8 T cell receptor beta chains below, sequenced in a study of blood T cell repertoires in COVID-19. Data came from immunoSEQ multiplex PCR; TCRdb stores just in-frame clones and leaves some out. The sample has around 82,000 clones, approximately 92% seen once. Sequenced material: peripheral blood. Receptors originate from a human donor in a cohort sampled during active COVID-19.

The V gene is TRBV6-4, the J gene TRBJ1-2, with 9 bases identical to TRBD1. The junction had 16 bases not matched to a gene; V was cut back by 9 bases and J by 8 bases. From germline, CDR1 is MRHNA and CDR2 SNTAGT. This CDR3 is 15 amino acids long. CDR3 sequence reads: CARSYRDRDLEGYTF. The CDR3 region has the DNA TGTGCCAGAAGCTACCGGGACAGGGATTTGGAGGGCTACACCTTC.

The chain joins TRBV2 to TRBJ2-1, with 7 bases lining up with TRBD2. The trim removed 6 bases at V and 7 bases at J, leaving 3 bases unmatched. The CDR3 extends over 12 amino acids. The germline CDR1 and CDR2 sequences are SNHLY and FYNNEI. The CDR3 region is CASRGEGNEQFF. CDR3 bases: TGTGCCAGCAGGGGGGAGGGTAATGAGCAGTTCTTC.

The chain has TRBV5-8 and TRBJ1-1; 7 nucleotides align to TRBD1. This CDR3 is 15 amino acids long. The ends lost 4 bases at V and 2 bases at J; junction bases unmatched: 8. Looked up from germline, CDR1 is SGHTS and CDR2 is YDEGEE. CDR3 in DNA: TGTGCCAGCAGCCGTAAAGGGACAGTTAACACTGAAGCTTTCTTT. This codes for CASSRKGTVNTEAFF.

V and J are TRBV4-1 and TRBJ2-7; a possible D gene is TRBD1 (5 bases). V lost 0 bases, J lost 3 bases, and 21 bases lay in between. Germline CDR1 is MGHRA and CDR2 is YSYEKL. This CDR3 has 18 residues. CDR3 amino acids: CASSQDPDSPNRVYEQYF. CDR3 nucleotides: TGCGCCAGCAGCCAAGATCCTGACAGTCCGAATCGCGTCTACGAGCAGTACTTC.

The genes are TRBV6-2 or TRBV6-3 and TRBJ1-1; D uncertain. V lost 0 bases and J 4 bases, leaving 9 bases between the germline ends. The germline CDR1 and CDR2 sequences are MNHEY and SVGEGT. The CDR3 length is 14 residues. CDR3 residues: CASSYSERATEAFF. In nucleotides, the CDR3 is TGTGCCAGCAGTTACTCGGAGAGAGCCACTGAAGCTTTCTTT.

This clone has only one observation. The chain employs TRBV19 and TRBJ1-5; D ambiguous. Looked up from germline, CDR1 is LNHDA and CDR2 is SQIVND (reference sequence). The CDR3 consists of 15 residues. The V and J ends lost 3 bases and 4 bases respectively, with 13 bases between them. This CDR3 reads CASSINGVPNQPQHF. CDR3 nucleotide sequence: TGTGCCAGTAGTATCAACGGGGTTCCAAATCAGCCCCAGCATTTT.

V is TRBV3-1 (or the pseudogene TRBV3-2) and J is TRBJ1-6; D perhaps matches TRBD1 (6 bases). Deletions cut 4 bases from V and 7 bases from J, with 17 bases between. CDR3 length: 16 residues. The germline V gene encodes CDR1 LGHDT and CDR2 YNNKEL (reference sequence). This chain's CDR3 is CASSPAGGFLNSPLHF. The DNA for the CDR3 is TGTGCCAGCAGCCCTGCGGGGGGCTTCCTGAATTCACCCCTCCACTTT.

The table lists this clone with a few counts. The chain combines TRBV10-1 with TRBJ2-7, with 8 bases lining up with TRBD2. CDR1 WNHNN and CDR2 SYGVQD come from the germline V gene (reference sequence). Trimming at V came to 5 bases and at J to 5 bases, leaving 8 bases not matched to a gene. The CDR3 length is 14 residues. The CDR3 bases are TGCGCCAGCAGTCGAGCGGGGGTCGTTGACGAGCAGTACTTC. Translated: CASSRAGVVDEQYF.